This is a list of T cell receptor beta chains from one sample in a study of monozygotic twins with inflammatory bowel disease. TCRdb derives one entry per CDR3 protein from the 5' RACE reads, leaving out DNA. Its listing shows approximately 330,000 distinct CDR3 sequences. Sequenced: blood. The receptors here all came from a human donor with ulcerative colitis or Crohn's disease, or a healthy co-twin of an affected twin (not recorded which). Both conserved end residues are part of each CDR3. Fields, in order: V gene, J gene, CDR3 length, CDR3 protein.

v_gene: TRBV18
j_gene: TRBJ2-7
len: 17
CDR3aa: CASSPPTGGGSSYEQYF

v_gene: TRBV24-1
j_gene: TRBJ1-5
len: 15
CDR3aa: CATSDPTADNQPQHF

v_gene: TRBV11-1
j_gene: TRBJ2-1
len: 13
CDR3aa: CASSLTGSNEQFF

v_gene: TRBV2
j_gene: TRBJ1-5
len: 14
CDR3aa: CASRGQVELGPQHF

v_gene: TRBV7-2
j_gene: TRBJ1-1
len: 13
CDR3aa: CASSTGGDNGAFF

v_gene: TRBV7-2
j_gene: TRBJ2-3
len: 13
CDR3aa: CASSYPSPDTQYF

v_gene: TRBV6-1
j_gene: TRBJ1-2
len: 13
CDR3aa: CASNSEGYYGYTF

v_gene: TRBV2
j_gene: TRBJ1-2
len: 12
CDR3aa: CASTRSSYGYTF

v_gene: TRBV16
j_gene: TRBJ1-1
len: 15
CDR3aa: CASSQSSQGYTEAFF

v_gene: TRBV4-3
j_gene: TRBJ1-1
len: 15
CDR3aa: CASSQTSVMNTEAFF

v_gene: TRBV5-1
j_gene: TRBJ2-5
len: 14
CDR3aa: CASRRPVEQETQYF

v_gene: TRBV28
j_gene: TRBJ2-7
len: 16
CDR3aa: CASSLLSGGSSYEQYF

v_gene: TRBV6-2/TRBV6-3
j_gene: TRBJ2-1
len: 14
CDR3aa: CASKAGGSYNEQFF

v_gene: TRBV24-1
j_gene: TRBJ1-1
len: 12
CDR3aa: CATSDPDSEAFF

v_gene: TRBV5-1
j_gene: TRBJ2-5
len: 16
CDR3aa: CASSQGGGAVLETQYF